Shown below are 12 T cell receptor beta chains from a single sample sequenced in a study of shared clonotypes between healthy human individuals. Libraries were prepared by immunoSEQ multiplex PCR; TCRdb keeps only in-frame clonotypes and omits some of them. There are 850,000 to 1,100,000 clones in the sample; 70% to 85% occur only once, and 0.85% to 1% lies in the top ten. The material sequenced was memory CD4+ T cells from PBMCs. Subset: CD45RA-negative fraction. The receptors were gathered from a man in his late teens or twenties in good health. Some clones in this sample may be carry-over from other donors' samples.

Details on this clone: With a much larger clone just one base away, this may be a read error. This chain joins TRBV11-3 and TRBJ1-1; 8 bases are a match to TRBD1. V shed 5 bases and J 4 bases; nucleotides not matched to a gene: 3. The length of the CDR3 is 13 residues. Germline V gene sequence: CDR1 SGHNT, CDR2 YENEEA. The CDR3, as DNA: TGTGCCAGCAGCGTTACAGGGGGCACTGAAGCTTTCTTT. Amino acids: CASSVTGGTEAFF.

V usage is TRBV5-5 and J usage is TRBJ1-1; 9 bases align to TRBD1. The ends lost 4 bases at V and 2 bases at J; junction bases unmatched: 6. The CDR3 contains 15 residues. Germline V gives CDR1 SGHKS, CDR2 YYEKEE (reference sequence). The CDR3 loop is CASSHPGQGNTEAFF. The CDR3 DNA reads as TGTGCCAGCAGCCACCCGGGACAGGGAAACACTGAAGCTTTCTTT.

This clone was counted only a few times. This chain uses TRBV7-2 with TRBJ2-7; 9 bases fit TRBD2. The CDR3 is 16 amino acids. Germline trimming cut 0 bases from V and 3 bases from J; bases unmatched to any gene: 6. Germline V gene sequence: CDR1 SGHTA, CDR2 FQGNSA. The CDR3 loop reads CASSLARSGSVYEQYF. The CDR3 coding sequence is TGTGCCAGCAGCTTAGCGCGTAGCGGGAGTGTCTACGAGCAGTACTTC.

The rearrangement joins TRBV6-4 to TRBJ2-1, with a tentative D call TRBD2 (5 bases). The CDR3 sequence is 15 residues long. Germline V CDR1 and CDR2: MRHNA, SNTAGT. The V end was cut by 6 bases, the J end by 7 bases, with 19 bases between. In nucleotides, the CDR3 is TGTGCCAGCAGCTTAGACGGACTTTTTGGAAATGAGCAGTTCTTC. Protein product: CASSLDGLFGNEQFF.

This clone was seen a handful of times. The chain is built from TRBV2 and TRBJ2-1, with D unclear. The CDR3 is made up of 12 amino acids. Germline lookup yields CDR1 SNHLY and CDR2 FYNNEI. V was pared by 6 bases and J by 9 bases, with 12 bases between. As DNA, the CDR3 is TGTGCCAGCAGACAAATCCTAGTTGAGCAGTTCTTC. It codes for CASRQILVEQFF.

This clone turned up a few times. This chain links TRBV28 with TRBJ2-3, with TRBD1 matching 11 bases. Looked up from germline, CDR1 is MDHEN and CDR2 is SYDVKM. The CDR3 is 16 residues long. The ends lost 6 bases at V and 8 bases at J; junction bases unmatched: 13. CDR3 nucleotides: TGTGCCAGCAGCTCCACGGGACAGGGGGAGCCTGGTACGCAGTATTTT. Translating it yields CASSSTGQGEPGTQYF.

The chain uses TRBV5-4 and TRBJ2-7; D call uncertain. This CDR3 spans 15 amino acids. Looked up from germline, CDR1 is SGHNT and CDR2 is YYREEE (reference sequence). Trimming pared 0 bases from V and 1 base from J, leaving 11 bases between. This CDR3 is CASSLVGPRSYEQYF. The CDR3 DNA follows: TGTGCCAGCAGCTTGGTAGGGCCCCGATCCTACGAGCAGTACTTC.

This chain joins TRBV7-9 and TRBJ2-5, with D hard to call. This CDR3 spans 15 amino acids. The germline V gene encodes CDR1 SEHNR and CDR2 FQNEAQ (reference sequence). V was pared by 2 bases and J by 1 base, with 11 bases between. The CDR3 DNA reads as TGTGCCAGCAGCTTAACCCTGACTGTCCAAGAGACCCAGTACTTC. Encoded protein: CASSLTLTVQETQYF.

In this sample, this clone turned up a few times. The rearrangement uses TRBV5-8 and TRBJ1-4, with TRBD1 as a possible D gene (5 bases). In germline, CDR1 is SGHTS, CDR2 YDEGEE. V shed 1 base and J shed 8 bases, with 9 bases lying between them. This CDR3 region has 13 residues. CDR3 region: CASSLIGGEKLFF. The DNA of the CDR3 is TGTGCCAGCAGCTTGATCGGGGGGGAAAAACTGTTTTTT. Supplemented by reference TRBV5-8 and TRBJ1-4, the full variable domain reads EAGVTQSPTHLIKTRGQQATLRCSPISGHTSVYWYQQALGLGLQFLLWYDEGEERNRGNFPPRFSGRQFPNYSSELNVNALELEDSALYLCASSLIGGEKLFFGSGTQLSVL.

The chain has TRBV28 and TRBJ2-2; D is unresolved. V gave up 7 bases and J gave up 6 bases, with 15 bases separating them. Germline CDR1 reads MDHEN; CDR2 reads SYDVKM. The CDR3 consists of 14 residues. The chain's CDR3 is CASNVISRSGELFF. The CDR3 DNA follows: TGTGCCAGCAACGTTATATCTCGGTCCGGGGAGCTGTTTTTT. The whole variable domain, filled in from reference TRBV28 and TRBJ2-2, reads DVKVTQSSRYLVKRTGEKVFLECVQDMDHENMFWYRQDPGLGLRLIYFSYDVKMKEKGDIPEGYSVSREKKERFSLILESASTNQTSMYLCASNVISRSGELFFGEGSRLTVL.

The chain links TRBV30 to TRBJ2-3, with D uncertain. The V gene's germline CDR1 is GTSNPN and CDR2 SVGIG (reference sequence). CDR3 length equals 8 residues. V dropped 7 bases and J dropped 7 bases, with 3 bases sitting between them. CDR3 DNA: TGTGCCTTAAATACGCAGTATTTT. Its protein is CALNTQYF.

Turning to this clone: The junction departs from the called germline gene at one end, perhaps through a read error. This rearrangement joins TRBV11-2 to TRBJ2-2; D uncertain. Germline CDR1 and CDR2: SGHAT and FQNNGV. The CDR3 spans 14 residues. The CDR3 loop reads CASSLPLLTGELFF. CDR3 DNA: TGCGCCAGCAGCCTCCCCCTCTTGACAGGGGAGCTGTTTTTT.